The clone carrying this TCR beta chain was seen a few times. This sample stems from a study of Ad26.COV2.S vaccination and SARS-CoV-2 variants. Treatment specified: some 19 received Ad26.COV2.S at low or high dose, single or two shots; several received placebo; per-sample allocation not given. All samples were drawn on day 63, counting from the first vaccine or placebo injection. The table came from immunoSEQ multiplex PCR; TCRdb's copy has only in-frame clones and leaves some out. The repertoire includes around 300,000 clones, around 88% of them detected once, and approximately 12% sits in the top ten. This specimen was peripheral blood, taken in a trial of Ad26.COV2.S vaccine versus placebo. This sequence originates from a person aged 18-60 years who received the Ad26.COV2.S COVID-19 vaccine or a placebo.

The CDR3 loop reads CASSRYIQGSGYTF. In DNA form, the CDR3 reads TGTGCCAGCAGTCGATACATACAGGGATCTGGCTACACCTTC. The V gene is TRBV28, the J gene TRBJ1-2, with D perhaps matching TRBD1 (6 bases). V lost 5 bases and J 7 bases, leaving 17 bases between the germline ends. The CDR3 totals 14 residues. Germline assignment: CDR1 MDHEN and CDR2 SYDVKM.